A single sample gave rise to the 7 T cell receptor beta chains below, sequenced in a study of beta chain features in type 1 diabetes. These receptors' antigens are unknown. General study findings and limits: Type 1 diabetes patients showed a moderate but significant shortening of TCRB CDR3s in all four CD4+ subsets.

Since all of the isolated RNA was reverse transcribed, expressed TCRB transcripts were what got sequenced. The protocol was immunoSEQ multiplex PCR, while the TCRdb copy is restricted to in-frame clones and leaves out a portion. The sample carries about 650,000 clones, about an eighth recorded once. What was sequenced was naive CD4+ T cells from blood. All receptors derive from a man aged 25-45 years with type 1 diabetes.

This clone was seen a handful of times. The CDR3 DNA follows: TGTGCCAGCAGCTTTAGACAGACGAACACTGAAGCTTTCTTT. This codes for CASSFRQTNTEAFF. The rearrangement joins TRBV7-2 to TRBJ1-1; perhaps TRBD1 as D (5 bases). Trimming took 3 bases from V and 1 from J, leaving 9 bases between them. The CDR3 spans 14 residues. Germline V gene lookup returns CDR1 SGHTA and CDR2 FQGNSA.

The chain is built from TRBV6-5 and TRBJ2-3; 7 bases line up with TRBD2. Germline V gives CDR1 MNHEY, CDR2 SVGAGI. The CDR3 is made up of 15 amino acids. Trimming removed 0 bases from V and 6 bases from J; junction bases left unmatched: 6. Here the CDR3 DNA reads TGTGCCAGCAGTTACTCAGCGGGGAGCCGGGATACGCAGTATTTT. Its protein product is CASSYSAGSRDTQYF.

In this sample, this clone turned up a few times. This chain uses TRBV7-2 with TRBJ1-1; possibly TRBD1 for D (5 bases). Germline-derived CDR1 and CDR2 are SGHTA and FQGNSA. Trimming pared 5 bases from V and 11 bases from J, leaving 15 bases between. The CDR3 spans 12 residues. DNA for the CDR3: TGTGCCAGCAGCCCGGGACTGTTAGCTGCTTTCTTT. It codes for CASSPGLLAAFF.

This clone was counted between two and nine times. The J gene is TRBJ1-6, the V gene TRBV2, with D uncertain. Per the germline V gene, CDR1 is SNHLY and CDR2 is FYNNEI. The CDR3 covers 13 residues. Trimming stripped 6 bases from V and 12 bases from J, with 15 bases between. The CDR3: CASSLAPTVPLHF. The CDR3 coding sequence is TGTGCCAGCAGCTTGGCCCCGACGGTACCCCTCCACTTT. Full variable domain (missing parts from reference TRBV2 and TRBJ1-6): EPEVTQTPSHQVTQMGQEVILRCVPISNHLYFYWYRQILGQKVEFLVSFYNNEISEKSEIFDDQFSVERPDGSNFTLKIRSTKLEDSAMYFCASSLAPTVPLHFGNGTRLTVT.

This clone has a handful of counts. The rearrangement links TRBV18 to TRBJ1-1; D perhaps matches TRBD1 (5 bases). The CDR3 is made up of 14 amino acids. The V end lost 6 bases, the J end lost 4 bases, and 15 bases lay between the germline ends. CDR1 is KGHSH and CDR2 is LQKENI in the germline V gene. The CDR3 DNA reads TGTGCCAGCTCGCCTCTGGGAGGGGCCACTGAAGCTTTCTTT. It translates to CASSPLGGATEAFF.

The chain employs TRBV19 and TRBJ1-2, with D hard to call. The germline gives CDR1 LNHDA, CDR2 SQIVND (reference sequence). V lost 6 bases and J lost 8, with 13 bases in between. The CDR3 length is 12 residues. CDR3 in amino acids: CASRDWGWGYTF. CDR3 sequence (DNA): TGTGCCAGTAGGGACTGGGGATGGGGCTACACCTTC.

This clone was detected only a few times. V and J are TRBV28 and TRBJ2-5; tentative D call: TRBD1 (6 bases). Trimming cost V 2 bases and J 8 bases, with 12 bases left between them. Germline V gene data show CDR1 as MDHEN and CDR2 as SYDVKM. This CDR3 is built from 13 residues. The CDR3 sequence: CASSLGTPSTQYF. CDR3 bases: TGTGCCAGCAGTTTAGGGACACCCTCCACCCAGTACTTC.